The 6 T cell receptor beta chains below come from one sample, sequenced in a study of T cells in Graves' hyperthyroidism and ophthalmopathy. RNA transcripts served as the template for amplifying TCR beta CDR3 regions. RT-PCR in the first round (using the HTBI primer set) targeted the TCR CDR3. TCRdb ran MiXCR on the multiplex PCR reads and lists one entry per CDR3 protein. Here the sample spans about 380,000 distinct CDR3 sequences, approximately 15% being singletons. The sequenced material came from blood. All receptors come from a woman under 40 with Graves' ophthalmopathy.

There are a few counts of this clonotype. V and J are TRBV4-1 and TRBJ1-5, with 7 nucleotides matching TRBD1. CDR3 size: 15 residues. Per germline, CDR1 MGHRA and CDR2 YSYEKL. V lost 6 bases to trimming and J lost 1 base; unmatched junction nucleotides: 6. The CDR3 nucleotides read TGCGCCAGCAGACCACAGGGGAAGAGCAATCAGCCCCAGCATTTT. Its protein is CASRPQGKSNQPQHF.

V and J are TRBV12-3 or TRBV12-4 and TRBJ2-3; TRBD1 or TRBD2 may be the D gene (6 bases each). This CDR3 is built from 15 residues. Trimming took 1 base from V and 2 from J, leaving 10 bases between them. CDR3 sequence: CASSLGGADTDTQYF. The CDR3 nucleotides read TGTGCCAGCAGTTTAGGGGGGGCTGACACAGATACGCAGTATTTT.

This clonotype showed up just a few times. The chain uses TRBV29-1 and TRBJ2-3; D gene ambiguous. CDR1 is SQVTM and CDR2 is ANQGSEA in the germline V gene. The CDR3 is made up of 13 amino acids. Deletions cut 5 bases from V and 7 bases from J, with 16 bases between. The chain's CDR3 is CSVHPTHTNTQYF. The CDR3 DNA follows: TGCAGCGTTCACCCGACCCATACCAATACGCAGTATTTT.

This clonotype occurred many times. V and J are TRBV24-1 and TRBJ2-3, with 7 bases that match TRBD1. The CDR3 has 14 residues. Germline assignment: CDR1 KGHDR and CDR2 SFDVKD. V gave up 4 bases and J gave up 1 base; unmatched junction bases: 1. For the CDR3, the DNA is TGTGCCACCAGTGACGGACAGGGCACAGATACGCAGTATTTT. Encoded protein: CATSDGQGTDTQYF.

Many counts were recorded for this clonotype. The rearrangement uses TRBV27 and TRBJ1-2; TRBD1 aligns across 8 bases. CDR3 length: 13 amino acids. J gave up 8 bases and V 5 bases, and 7 bases lay outside the gene matches. The germline CDR1 and CDR2 sequences are MNHEY and SMNVEV (reference sequence). CDR3: CASSTRTGSGYTF. CDR3 bases: TGTGCCAGCAGTACAAGGACAGGGAGCGGCTACACCTTC.

This clonotype has a count of ten or more. The gene calls are TRBV2 and TRBJ2-5, with 8 nucleotides matching TRBD2. Germline trimming cut 3 bases from V and 10 bases from J; bases unmatched to any gene: 10. Germline CDR1 and CDR2: SNHLY and FYNNEI. The CDR3 has 14 amino acids. CDR3 in amino acids: CASSELAGSLGQYF. The CDR3 DNA reads as TGTGCCAGCAGTGAGTTAGCGGGATCCCTAGGCCAGTACTTC.